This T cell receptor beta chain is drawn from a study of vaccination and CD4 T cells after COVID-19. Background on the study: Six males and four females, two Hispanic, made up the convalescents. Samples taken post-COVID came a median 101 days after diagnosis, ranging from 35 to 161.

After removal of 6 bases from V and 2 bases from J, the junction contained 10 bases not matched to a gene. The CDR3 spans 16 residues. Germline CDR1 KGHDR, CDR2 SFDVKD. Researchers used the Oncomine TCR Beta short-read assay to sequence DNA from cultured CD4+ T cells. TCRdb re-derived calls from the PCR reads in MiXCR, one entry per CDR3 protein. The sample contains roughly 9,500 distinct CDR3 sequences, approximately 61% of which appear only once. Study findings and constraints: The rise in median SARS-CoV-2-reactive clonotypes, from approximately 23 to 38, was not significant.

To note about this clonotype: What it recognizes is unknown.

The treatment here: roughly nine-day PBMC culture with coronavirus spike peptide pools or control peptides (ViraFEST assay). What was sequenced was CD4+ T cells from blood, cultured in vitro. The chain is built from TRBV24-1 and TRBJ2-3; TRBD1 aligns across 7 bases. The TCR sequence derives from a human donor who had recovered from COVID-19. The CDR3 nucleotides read TGTGCCACCAGTACGGCCCCGGGACAGACCACAGATACGCAGTATTTT. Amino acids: CATSTAPGQTTDTQYF.